This is a list of T cell receptor beta chains from one sample in a study of cytomegalovirus exposure and HLA in healthy donors. The method was immunoSEQ multiplex PCR; TCRdb's version includes in-frame clones alone and lacks a portion of them. The sample includes about 110,000 clones, around 84% of them seen just once. Material: PBMCs. The receptor source for this set is a woman in her twenties or thirties in good health and CMV-seronegative. CDR3s include the opening cysteine and the closing phenylalanine or tryptophan. A D gene is named only where the DNA matches it firmly. Clone sizes are given selectively: once, few, many, or a class where the clone is expanded.

abundance: NA; d_gene: NA; j_gene: TRBJ2-1; v_gene: TRBV30; CDR3aa: CALHRMEGNNEQFF; CDR3nt: TGTGCCTTACACCGGATGGAGGGAAACAATGAGCAGTTCTTC
abundance: NA; d_gene: NA; j_gene: TRBJ1-5; v_gene: TRBV16; CDR3aa: CASSQSFPGPRGDSNQPQHF; CDR3nt: TGTGCCAGCAGCCAATCATTCCCCGGGCCCAGGGGAGATAGCAATCAGCCCCAGCATTTT
abundance: few; d_gene: NA; j_gene: TRBJ1-5; v_gene: TRBV27; CDR3aa: CASSLYGRNQPQHF; CDR3nt: TGTGCCAGCAGTTTATACGGTAGAAATCAGCCCCAGCATTTT
abundance: NA; d_gene: TRBD1; j_gene: TRBJ2-7; v_gene: TRBV6-5; CDR3aa: CASSPRDRFLGQYF; CDR3nt: TGTGCCAGCAGCCCCCGGGACAGGTTCCTCGGGCAGTACTTC
abundance: NA; d_gene: TRBD2; j_gene: TRBJ2-3; v_gene: TRBV29-1; CDR3aa: CSVLGLAGGVDTQYF; CDR3nt: TGCAGCGTTCTCGGACTAGCGGGGGGTGTAGATACGCAGTATTTT
abundance: NA; d_gene: TRBD2; j_gene: TRBJ2-7; v_gene: TRBV28; CDR3aa: CASSGREASYEQYF; CDR3nt: TGTGCCAGCAGTGGTCGGGAGGCATCCTACGAGCAGTACTTC
abundance: once; d_gene: TRBD1; j_gene: TRBJ2-3; v_gene: TRBV9; CDR3aa: CASSVPRQGVAQYF; CDR3nt: TGTGCCAGCAGCGTTCCTCGACAGGGGGTCGCGCAGTATTTT
abundance: NA; d_gene: TRBD2; j_gene: TRBJ2-3; v_gene: TRBV28; CDR3aa: CASSLGLRTDTQYF; CDR3nt: TGTGCCAGCAGTCTGGGACTACGTACAGATACGCAGTATTTT
abundance: few; d_gene: NA; j_gene: TRBJ2-3; v_gene: TRBV12-5; CDR3aa: CASGFGGRHDTQYF; CDR3nt: TGTGCTAGTGGTTTCGGCGGGCGGCACGATACGCAGTATTTT
abundance: few; d_gene: NA; j_gene: TRBJ2-2; v_gene: TRBV6-6; CDR3aa: CASSGNSPAGELFF; CDR3nt: TGTGCCAGCAGTGGAAACAGTCCGGCCGGGGAGCTGTTTTTT
abundance: NA; d_gene: TRBD1; j_gene: TRBJ1-2; v_gene: TRBV6-5; CDR3aa: CASSADRAPNYGYTF; CDR3nt: TGTGCCAGCAGTGCAGACAGGGCTCCTAACTATGGCTACACCTTC
abundance: NA; d_gene: TRBD2; j_gene: TRBJ2-1; v_gene: TRBV6-6; CDR3aa: CASSYSGYNEQFF; CDR3nt: TGTGCCAGCAGTTATAGCGGGTACAATGAGCAGTTCTTC
abundance: NA; d_gene: NA; j_gene: TRBJ2-5; v_gene: TRBV9; CDR3aa: CASSYSGLETQYF; CDR3nt: TGTGCCAGCAGCTACAGCGGCCTCGAGACCCAGTACTTC
abundance: NA; d_gene: NA; j_gene: TRBJ1-3; v_gene: TRBV7-2; CDR3aa: CASSLGQGSGNTIYF; CDR3nt: TGTGCCAGCAGCTTAGGGCAGGGCTCTGGAAACACCATATATTTT
abundance: NA; d_gene: TRBD2; j_gene: TRBJ2-7; v_gene: TRBV27; CDR3aa: CASSYSGGSSYEQYF; CDR3nt: TGTGCCAGCAGTTATAGCGGGGGGAGCTCCTACGAGCAGTACTTC
abundance: NA; d_gene: NA; j_gene: TRBJ1-2; v_gene: TRBV19; CDR3aa: CASSISPDRNYGYTF; CDR3nt: TGTGCCAGTAGTATTTCCCCGGACAGAAACTATGGCTACACCTTC
abundance: NA; d_gene: NA; j_gene: TRBJ2-1; v_gene: TRBV7-9; CDR3aa: CASRDVLWANEQFF; CDR3nt: TGTGCCAGCCGCGACGTGTTGTGGGCGAATGAGCAGTTCTTC
abundance: NA; d_gene: TRBD1; j_gene: TRBJ1-2; v_gene: TRBV4-2; CDR3aa: CASSQDRGGQRGYTF; CDR3nt: TGTGCCAGCAGCCAAGATAGAGGGGGCCAACGTGGCTACACCTTC
abundance: NA; d_gene: NA; j_gene: TRBJ2-7; v_gene: TRBV4-1; CDR3aa: CASSPGRVPYEQYF; CDR3nt: TGCGCCAGCAGCCCGGGCAGGGTACCCTACGAGCAGTACTTC
abundance: NA; d_gene: TRBD2; j_gene: TRBJ2-3; v_gene: TRBV10-3; CDR3aa: CAIATGGSDTQYF; CDR3nt: TGTGCCATCGCCACGGGAGGGTCAGATACGCAGTATTTT
abundance: NA; d_gene: TRBD2; j_gene: TRBJ2-7; v_gene: TRBV5-4; CDR3aa: CASSQRGASYEQYF; CDR3nt: TGTGCCAGCAGCCAGCGGGGCGCCTCCTACGAGCAGTACTTC
abundance: few; d_gene: NA; j_gene: TRBJ1-2; v_gene: TRBV4-2; CDR3aa: CASSQDALAGYTF; CDR3nt: TGTGCCAGCAGCCAAGATGCCCTCGCGGGCTACACCTTC
abundance: NA; d_gene: TRBD1; j_gene: TRBJ2-1; v_gene: TRBV19; CDR3aa: CASSPWDSSDDEQFF; CDR3nt: TGTGCCAGTAGTCCCTGGGACAGTTCCGACGATGAGCAGTTCTTC
abundance: NA; d_gene: TRBD1; j_gene: TRBJ1-1; v_gene: TRBV5-1; CDR3aa: CASSSGTANTEAFF; CDR3nt: TGCGCCAGCAGCTCCGGGACAGCGAACACTGAAGCTTTCTTT
abundance: NA; d_gene: NA; j_gene: TRBJ2-1; v_gene: TRBV13; CDR3aa: CASSSRGYNEQFF; CDR3nt: TGTGCCAGCAGCTCCAGGGGCTACAATGAGCAGTTCTTC
abundance: once; d_gene: TRBD1; j_gene: TRBJ1-4; v_gene: TRBV25-1; CDR3aa: CASRAEGQGLEKLFF; CDR3nt: TGTGCCAGCAGGGCTGAAGGACAGGGGCTTGAAAAACTGTTTTTT
abundance: NA; d_gene: NA; j_gene: TRBJ1-5; v_gene: TRBV5-1; CDR3aa: CASSPGPSNQPQHF; CDR3nt: TGCGCCAGCAGCCCAGGGCCCAGCAATCAGCCCCAGCATTTT
abundance: once; d_gene: TRBD2; j_gene: TRBJ2-1; v_gene: TRBV6-5; CDR3aa: CASSYSGTSGSNEQFF; CDR3nt: TGTGCCAGCAGTTACTCCGGGACTAGCGGGTCAAATGAGCAGTTCTTC
abundance: NA; d_gene: TRBD1; j_gene: TRBJ2-7; v_gene: TRBV29-1; CDR3aa: CSVPGQGYEQYF; CDR3nt: TGCAGCGTCCCGGGACAGGGCTACGAGCAGTACTTC
abundance: NA; d_gene: NA; j_gene: TRBJ2-7; v_gene: TRBV7-9; CDR3aa: CASSSRDSSYEQYF; CDR3nt: TGTGCCAGCAGCTCCAGAGACAGCTCCTACGAGCAGTACTTC
abundance: NA; d_gene: NA; j_gene: TRBJ1-1; v_gene: TRBV19; CDR3aa: CASTRYSVMGNTEAFF; CDR3nt: TGTGCCAGTACCAGATACAGTGTGATGGGGAACACTGAAGCTTTCTTT
abundance: NA; d_gene: TRBD2; j_gene: TRBJ2-5; v_gene: TRBV5-1; CDR3aa: CASSLGGLAGEETQYF; CDR3nt: TGCGCCAGCAGCTTGGGGGGACTAGCGGGAGAGGAGACCCAGTACTTC
abundance: NA; d_gene: TRBD1; j_gene: TRBJ1-3; v_gene: TRBV6-5; CDR3aa: CASRQGDNLNTIYF; CDR3nt: TGTGCCAGCAGGCAGGGGGATAACTTAAACACCATATATTTT
abundance: NA; d_gene: NA; j_gene: TRBJ1-1; v_gene: TRBV19; CDR3aa: CASSMGDYTEAFF; CDR3nt: TGTGCCAGTAGTATGGGGGACTACACTGAAGCTTTCTTT
abundance: NA; d_gene: NA; j_gene: TRBJ2-1; v_gene: TRBV27; CDR3aa: CASSFEGDNEQFF; CDR3nt: TGTGCCAGCAGTTTCGAGGGTGACAATGAGCAGTTCTTC
abundance: NA; d_gene: TRBD1; j_gene: TRBJ2-2; v_gene: TRBV28; CDR3aa: CASSPGGPNTGELFF; CDR3nt: TGTGCCAGCAGTCCAGGGGGTCCGAACACCGGGGAGCTGTTTTTT
abundance: NA; d_gene: TRBD2; j_gene: TRBJ2-3; v_gene: TRBV7-2; CDR3aa: CASSEQERGQISKTQYF; CDR3nt: TGTGCCAGCAGCGAACAGGAGCGGGGTCAGATAAGTAAAACGCAGTATTTT
abundance: NA; d_gene: NA; j_gene: TRBJ1-6; v_gene: TRBV6-5; CDR3aa: CATKGSSYNSPLHF; CDR3nt: TGTGCCACCAAAGGGAGCTCCTATAATTCACCCCTCCACTTT
abundance: NA; d_gene: TRBD1; j_gene: TRBJ1-2; v_gene: TRBV25-1; CDR3aa: CASSEEGASYGYTF; CDR3nt: TGTGCCAGCAGTGAGGAGGGGGCGAGCTATGGCTACACCTTC
abundance: NA; d_gene: NA; j_gene: TRBJ1-1; v_gene: TRBV5-5; CDR3aa: CASSLAVNTEAFF; CDR3nt: TGTGCCAGCAGCTTGGCTGTGAACACTGAAGCTTTCTTT
abundance: NA; d_gene: NA; j_gene: TRBJ2-1; v_gene: TRBV2; CDR3aa: CASIESSQGRRNEQFF; CDR3nt: TGTGCCAGCATAGAAAGTTCCCAGGGCCGTAGGAATGAGCAGTTCTTC
abundance: NA; d_gene: TRBD2; j_gene: TRBJ2-1; v_gene: TRBV30; CDR3aa: CAWMAPGGDEQFF; CDR3nt: TGTGCCTGGATGGCCCCCGGGGGGGATGAGCAGTTCTTC
abundance: NA; d_gene: TRBD2; j_gene: TRBJ2-7; v_gene: TRBV4-1; CDR3aa: CASSQDGLAGYEQYF; CDR3nt: TGCGCCAGCAGCCAAGATGGACTAGCGGGCTACGAGCAGTACTTC
abundance: NA; d_gene: NA; j_gene: TRBJ2-7; v_gene: TRBV5-1; CDR3aa: CASSLGTPYEQYF; CDR3nt: TGCGCCAGCAGCTTGGGGACACCCTACGAGCAGTACTTC
abundance: once; d_gene: NA; j_gene: TRBJ1-1; v_gene: TRBV6-6; CDR3aa: CASSYSGGVRGTEAFF; CDR3nt: TGTGCCAGCAGTTACTCAGGAGGCGTTAGAGGCACTGAAGCTTTCTTT
abundance: NA; d_gene: TRBD2; j_gene: TRBJ2-7; v_gene: TRBV6-5; CDR3aa: CASGVLGGSGFEQYF; CDR3nt: TGTGCCAGCGGGGTACTCGGGGGTAGCGGGTTCGAGCAGTACTTC
abundance: NA; d_gene: NA; j_gene: TRBJ1-4; v_gene: TRBV4-2; CDR3aa: CASSQYNRDSSSEKLFF; CDR3nt: TGTGCCAGCAGCCAGTATAATCGGGACTCTTCCTCTGAAAAACTGTTTTTT
abundance: NA; d_gene: NA; j_gene: TRBJ1-6; v_gene: TRBV2; CDR3aa: CASRNGAGSPLHF; CDR3nt: TGTGCCAGCAGAAATGGTGCCGGGTCACCCCTCCACTTT
abundance: few; d_gene: NA; j_gene: TRBJ2-7; v_gene: TRBV2; CDR3aa: CAIRQVYSYEQYF; CDR3nt: TGTGCCATTAGACAGGTTTACTCCTACGAGCAGTACTTC
abundance: NA; d_gene: TRBD2; j_gene: TRBJ2-7; v_gene: TRBV28; CDR3aa: CASSLSLGGGLSYEQYF; CDR3nt: TGTGCCAGCAGTTTATCGCTGGGCGGGGGGCTCTCCTACGAGCAGTACTTC
abundance: NA; d_gene: NA; j_gene: TRBJ1-1; v_gene: TRBV19; CDR3aa: CASSIAGDGTEAFF; CDR3nt: TGTGCCAGTAGTATTGCAGGGGATGGTACTGAAGCTTTCTTT
abundance: NA; d_gene: TRBD1; j_gene: TRBJ1-1; v_gene: TRBV4-1; CDR3aa: CASSQGTGGWGTEAFF; CDR3nt: TGCGCCAGCAGCCAAGGGACAGGGGGTTGGGGGACTGAAGCTTTCTTT
abundance: NA; d_gene: NA; j_gene: TRBJ2-3; v_gene: TRBV4-2; CDR3aa: CASSQDWVGEGDTQYF; CDR3nt: TGTGCCAGCAGCCAAGATTGGGTAGGAGAGGGAGATACGCAGTATTTT
abundance: NA; d_gene: NA; j_gene: TRBJ1-5; v_gene: TRBV4-3; CDR3aa: CASSQDGGNSNQPQHF; CDR3nt: TGCGCCAGCAGCCAAGATGGAGGGAATAGCAATCAGCCCCAGCATTTT
abundance: NA; d_gene: NA; j_gene: TRBJ2-7; v_gene: TRBV7-2; CDR3aa: CASSLYPPKVREQYF; CDR3nt: TGTGCCAGCAGCTTGTACCCCCCGAAAGTTCGGGAGCAGTACTTC
abundance: NA; d_gene: NA; j_gene: TRBJ2-2; v_gene: TRBV6-5; CDR3aa: CASRRGNTGELFF; CDR3nt: TGTGCCAGCCGGAGAGGGAACACCGGGGAGCTGTTTTTT